The 2 T cell receptor beta chains reported below all come from one sample, sequenced in a study of T cells in narcolepsy. The protocol was immunoSEQ multiplex PCR, while the TCRdb copy is restricted to in-frame clones and leaves out a portion. This table holds fewer than 40,000 clones, more than 65% found once. The sequenced sample consisted of memory (CD45RA-) CD4+ T cells from blood. Receptors originate from a human donor in good health.

This chain connects TRBV18 to TRBJ1-2, with D possibly TRBD1 on 6 matching bases. The CDR3 consists of 13 residues. V was trimmed by 2 bases and J by 8 bases, leaving 12 bases between them. Germline CDR1 reads KGHSH; CDR2 reads LQKENI. For the CDR3, the DNA is TGTGCCAGCTCACCAAGCAGGGGCGACGGCTACACCTTC. Protein product: CASSPSRGDGYTF.

As regards this clone: The same CDR3 is also encoded by other DNA sequences in this sample. The V call is TRBV9, the J call TRBJ2-5, with 7 bases fitting TRBD1. The CDR3 covers 13 residues. V lost 5 bases and J lost 5; bases outside the gene matches: 6. Germline CDR1 reads SGDLS; CDR2 reads YYNGEE. DNA of the CDR3: TGTGCCAGCAGTGAACAGGGGCGGGAGACCCAGTACTTC. This sequence encodes CASSEQGRETQYF.